Many counts were recorded for the clone carrying this T cell receptor beta chain. What it binds is unknown. TCRdb used MiXCR to reprocess the multiplex PCR reads, holding one entry per CDR3 protein. This table has some 170,000 distinct CDR3 sequences, 30% to 35% appearing once. The data derive from a study of breast tumors, draining lymph nodes, adjacent tissues. Study results and caveats: Luminal-like breast cancer showed significantly higher tumor–nontumor repertoire similarity than basal-like. Data only fit, rather than demonstrated, lymph node origin of most tumor T cells. Compared with lymph nodes, tumors were less diverse; compared with nontumor tissue, more.

The CDR3 sequence is 13 residues long. The V end was cut by 0 bases, the J end by 9 bases, with 10 bases between. Per germline, CDR1 LGHNA and CDR2 YNFKEQ. Axillary draining lymph nodes of breast cancer patients supplied the node samples. The TCR comes from a female donor with breast cancer. Some clones in this sample may be carry-over from other donors' samples. Specimen: axillary lymph node tissue. The rearrangement uses TRBV4-2 and TRBJ2-3; TRBD1 might be the D (6 bases). CDR3 DNA: TGTGCCAGCAGCCAAGACCACAGGGCGACGCAGTATTTT. Translation gives CASSQDHRATQYF.